The following is a T cell receptor (beta chain) sequence with its context. Its cognate antigen is unknown. V lost 4 bases to trimming and J lost 1 base; unmatched junction nucleotides: 4. The germline V gene has CDR1 SGDLS and CDR2 YYNGEE. The CDR3 covers 14 residues. This entry comes from a study of CD8+ T cells in alopecia areata. This sample's treatment: oral pan-JAK inhibitor, 5-10 mg twice daily. Isolated RNA was reverse transcribed into cDNA used as the sequencing template. TCRdb's table, derived via immunoSEQ multiplex PCR, lists solely in-frame clones and lacks some. The sample contains around 200,000 clones, 50% to 75% of which appear only once. Study results and caveats: Mice showed clearer TCR sharing than patients did, a gap that was possibly HLA-related. Links between baseline CD8+ expansion and response need larger treated cohorts.

This TCR was recovered from a human donor with alopecia areata. The chain employs TRBV9 and TRBJ1-2; 7 nucleotides line up with TRBD1. This material consisted of CD4+ T cells sorted from blood, taken at week 4, from a patient treated with tofacitinib. The CDR3 here is CASSTRQGNYGYTF. As DNA, the CDR3 is TGTGCCAGCAGCACGCGACAGGGTAACTATGGCTACACCTTC.